The 24 T cell receptor beta chains presented below share a single source sample, sequenced in a study of T cell responses to AZD1222 COVID-19 vaccine. Clones were read by immunoSEQ multiplex PCR, and TCRdb kept only the in-frame ones, dropping some. This sample yields some 190,000 clones, of which about 93% are seen a single time; approximately 1.9% belongs to the top ten. The sample was peripheral blood, taken 28 days after the second AZD1222 dose. These receptors originate from an adult who received the AZD1222 COVID-19 vaccine.

The genes are TRBV7-2 and TRBJ1-6; 7 bases are shared with TRBD1. The CDR3 loop spans 15 amino acids. Trimming took 1 base from V and 6 from J; bases not matched to a gene: 3. Germline assignment: CDR1 SGHTA and CDR2 FQGNSA. CDR3 sequence (DNA): TGTGCCAGCAGCTTAGTACAGGGGCTTAATTCACCCCTCCACTTT. Its protein product is CASSLVQGLNSPLHF.

This clone was observed a few times. The sample has other DNA sequences that encode this CDR3 too. The V and J genes are TRBV2 and TRBJ1-2, with TRBD1 as a possible D gene (5 bases). The V and J ends lost 3 bases and 0 bases respectively, with 8 bases between them. CDR3 length: 14 amino acids. Germline assignment: CDR1 SNHLY and CDR2 FYNNEI. CDR3 loop: CASSEQGANYGYTF. The CDR3 nucleotides read TGTGCCAGCAGTGAGCAGGGCGCTAACTATGGCTACACCTTC.

The V and J genes are TRBV5-1 and TRBJ2-1, with 9 bases matching TRBD1. The trim removed 3 bases at V and 6 bases at J, leaving 10 bases unmatched. The CDR3 extends over 16 amino acids. CDR1 is SGHRS, CDR2 YFSETQ, per germline. DNA of the CDR3: TGCGCCAGCAGCTCGGGCTCCGGGACAGGGATCAATGAGCAGTTCTTC. Its protein is CASSSGSGTGINEQFF.

The V call is TRBV29-1, the J call TRBJ2-3; 11 bases line up with TRBD2. Germline CDR1 reads SQVTM; CDR2 reads ANQGSEA. The trim removed 0 bases at V and 8 bases at J, leaving 16 bases unmatched. This CDR3 is built from 18 residues. The CDR3: CSVEDPLTSGRGGVTQYF. The CDR3 DNA follows: TGCAGCGTTGAAGACCCCTTAACTAGCGGGAGAGGGGGGGTTACGCAGTATTTT.

This chain joins TRBV6-4 and TRBJ2-3; TRBD2 matches 8 bases. J lost 4 bases, V lost 8 bases, and 8 bases had no gene match. CDR3 size: 14 residues. Germline assignment: CDR1 MRHNA and CDR2 SNTAGT. CDR3 region: CASGRGGPPDTQYF. CDR3 nucleotides: TGTGCCAGCGGCCGGGGGGGCCCTCCAGATACGCAGTATTTT.

J is TRBJ1-2 and V is TRBV30, with D uncertain. Germline V gene data show CDR1 as GTSNPN and CDR2 as SVGIG (reference sequence). Between the trimmed V and J ends, which lost 3 bases and 4 bases, there was a span of 9 bases. CDR3 length equals 12 residues. The CDR3 nucleotides are TGTGCCTGGAGCCGGGGAGGCTATGGCTACACCTTC. It encodes CAWSRGGYGYTF.

This clone was detected only once. V usage is TRBV5-1 and J usage is TRBJ2-2; 13 bases line up with TRBD2. The germline gives CDR1 SGHRS, CDR2 YFSETQ. The CDR3 totals 18 residues. Germline trimming cut 4 bases from V and 0 bases from J; bases unmatched to any gene: 6. This CDR3 reads CASSRRLAGGPNTGELFF. The CDR3 DNA reads TGCGCCAGCAGCAGACGACTAGCGGGGGGCCCGAACACCGGGGAGCTGTTTTTT.

V gene TRBV9 combines with J gene TRBJ2-2; possibly TRBD2 for D (6 bases). From germline, CDR1 is SGDLS and CDR2 YYNGEE. The CDR3 covers 15 residues. The V and J ends lost 3 bases and 7 bases respectively, with 16 bases between them. DNA for the CDR3: TGTGCCAGCAGCGCTGGACTACTCCTGGGCGGGGAGCTGTTTTTT. It encodes CASSAGLLLGGELFF. The full variable domain, its missing parts supplied by reference TRBV9 and TRBJ2-2, is DSGVTQTPKHLITATGQRVTLRCSPRSGDLSVYWYQQSLDQGLQFLIQYYNGEERAKGNILERFSAQQFPDLHSELNLSSLELGDSALYFCASSAGLLLGGELFFGEGSRLTVL.

The gene calls are TRBV6-5 and TRBJ2-1; D not certain. The CDR3 contains 11 residues. In germline, CDR1 is MNHEY, CDR2 SVGAGI. V was pared by 8 bases and J by 9 bases, with 11 bases between. The CDR3 region has the DNA TGTGCCAGCCCAAGCCTGTGTGAGCAGTTCTTC. This encodes CASPSLCEQFF.

V is TRBV7-6 and J is TRBJ2-5; possibly TRBD1 for D (6 bases). Trimming shortened V by 5 bases and J by 5 bases, and 21 bases separated the two germline ends. The CDR3 runs to 16 residues. From germline, CDR1 is SGHVS and CDR2 FNYEAQ. CDR3 sequence (DNA): TGTGCCAGCAGCCGCCTTTACAGGACAGTGGGGGAGACCCAGTACTTC. This sequence encodes CASSRLYRTVGETQYF. The full variable domain, with the rest looked up from reference TRBV7-6 and TRBJ2-5, is GAGVSQSPRYKVTKRGQDVALRCDPISGHVSLYWYRQALGQGPEFLTYFNYEAQQDKSGLPNDRFSAERPEGSISTLTIQRTEQRDSAMYRCASSRLYRTVGETQYFGPGTRLLVL.

Remarks on this clone: Mismatch with germline at one junction end may stem from a read error. The chain has TRBV19 and TRBJ1-2; 11 bases line up with TRBD1. Per germline, CDR1 LNHDA and CDR2 SQIVND (reference sequence). This CDR3 is 12 amino acids long. CDR3 sequence (DNA): TGTGCCAGTAGTATAGACGGACAGGGGGCCGCCTTC. It is translated as CASSIDGQGAAF.

This clone showed up just once. The chain combines TRBV6-5 with TRBJ1-4; D unresolved. The V and J ends lost 4 bases and 8 bases respectively, with 5 bases between them. This CDR3 spans 11 amino acids. Per the germline V gene, CDR1 is MNHEY and CDR2 is SVGAGI. CDR3 coding DNA: TGTGCCAGCAGTTTGGGAGAAAAACTGTTTTTT. Amino acid sequence: CASSLGEKLFF.

The V gene is TRBV10-2, the J gene TRBJ1-5; TRBD1 matches 9 bases. This CDR3 has 15 amino acids. The germline V gene has CDR1 WSHSY and CDR2 SAAADI. Losses at the gene ends were 3 bases for V and 6 bases for J; bases not matched to a gene: 6. CDR3 loop: CASSDPGQGGQPQHF. CDR3 nucleotide sequence: TGCGCCAGCAGTGACCCGGGACAGGGCGGTCAGCCCCAGCATTTT.

The chain combines TRBV5-1 with TRBJ2-5; TRBD2 matches 8 bases. J gave up 5 bases and V 3 bases, and 9 bases lay outside the gene matches. Germline CDR1 reads SGHRS; CDR2 reads YFSETQ. The CDR3 sequence is 15 residues long. The CDR3 sequence: CASSSPGTRGETQYF. CDR3 sequence (DNA): TGCGCCAGCAGCTCACCCGGGACTAGAGGGGAGACCCAGTACTTC. The full variable domain, in which reference TRBV5-1 and TRBJ2-5 provide the parts outside the CDR3, is KAGVTQTPRYLIKTRGQQVTLSCSPISGHRSVSWYQQTPGQGLQFLFEYFSETQRNKGNFPGRFSGRQFSNSRSEMNVSTLELGDSALYLCASSSPGTRGETQYFGPGTRLLVL.

The count of this clone is one. This sequence joins TRBV15 and TRBJ1-1; unclear D gene. CDR3 length: 12 residues. V lost 2 bases and J 2 bases, leaving 3 bases between the germline ends. Germline CDR1 is LNHNV and CDR2 is YYDKDF (reference sequence). For the CDR3, the DNA is TGTGCCACCAGCAGACGTAACACTGAAGCTTTCTTT. As protein: CATSRRNTEAFF.

The rearrangement links TRBV6-5 to TRBJ2-5; D is possibly TRBD1 or TRBD2 (5 bases each). The CDR3 loop spans 11 amino acids. Looked up from germline, CDR1 is MNHEY and CDR2 is SVGAGI. V gave up 6 bases and J gave up 9 bases, with 11 bases separating them. The CDR3 bases are TGTGCCAGCAGAGCAGGGACCTCCCAGTACTTC. This gives the protein CASRAGTSQYF.

The chain couples TRBV19 to TRBJ1-2; TRBD1 matches at 8 bases. V lost 5 bases, J lost 10 bases, and 15 bases stayed unmatched. The CDR3 extends over 15 amino acids. Germline values: CDR1 LNHDA, CDR2 SQIVND (reference sequence). CDR3 protein: CASSPKADREFNYTF. CDR3 bases: TGTGCCAGTAGTCCCAAAGCGGACAGGGAGTTCAACTACACCTTC.

This clone was found a few times. The V and J genes are TRBV11-2 and TRBJ1-4, with TRBD1 identical over 7 bases. The CDR3 has 14 amino acids. In germline, CDR1 is SGHAT, CDR2 FQNNGV. V trimming: 5 bases; J trimming: 7 bases; junction bases outside the gene matches: 7. The CDR3 bases are TGTGCCAGCAGCCCTGGGTCAGGGGGTGAAAAACTGTTTTTT. Its translation is CASSPGSGGEKLFF.

The V and J genes are TRBV4-3 and TRBJ1-2; no definite D call. V shed 0 bases and J shed 5 bases, with 7 bases lying between them. Germline V gene sequence: CDR1 LGHNA, CDR2 YSLEER. The CDR3 spans 13 residues. The CDR3 here is CASSQDTAYGYTF. The CDR3 DNA is TGCGCCAGCAGCCAAGATACAGCTTATGGCTACACCTTC.

The chain couples TRBV7-2 to TRBJ2-7; possibly TRBD2 for D (5 bases). The CDR3 is 13 amino acids. Germline V lookup: CDR1 SGHTA, CDR2 FQGNSA. With 5 bases removed from V and 9 bases from J, the gap between germline ends came to 17 bases. In DNA, the CDR3 is TGTGCCAGCAGCCCCGGGGTCGAGTTCGGGCAGTACTTC. Amino acids: CASSPGVEFGQYF.

The chain uses TRBV28 and TRBJ1-3; unclear D gene. The CDR3 is 14 residues long. V dropped 7 bases and J dropped 0 bases, with 10 bases sitting between them. Germline V gives CDR1 MDHEN, CDR2 SYDVKM. CDR3 residues: CASTPRFSGNTIYF. For the CDR3, the DNA is TGTGCCAGCACCCCTAGGTTCTCTGGAAACACCATATATTTT.

This clone was counted once. This chain connects TRBV6-5 to TRBJ1-2; TRBD1 aligns across 9 bases. The CDR3 is 14 residues long. The V gene's germline CDR1 is MNHEY and CDR2 SVGAGI. J lost 0 bases, V lost 6 bases, and 2 bases had no gene match. The CDR3 DNA sequence: TGTGCCAGCAGCCGGGACAGGGCTAACTATGGCTACACCTTC. Translation: CASSRDRANYGYTF.

This chain uses TRBV10-3 with TRBJ1-2; 9 bases fit TRBD1. CDR1 and CDR2 from the germline V gene are ENHRY and SYGVKD. V lost 4 bases to trimming and J lost 3 bases; unmatched junction nucleotides: 6. This CDR3 comprises 15 residues. CDR3 residues: CAISGTDRGDYGYTF. CDR3 coding DNA: TGTGCCATCAGTGGGACCGACAGGGGGGACTATGGCTACACCTTC.

The rearrangement joins TRBV5-1 to TRBJ2-7; TRBD1 aligns across 7 bases. The V gene's germline CDR1 is SGHRS and CDR2 YFSETQ. Trimming cost V 1 base and J 5 bases; bases outside gene matches: 9. The CDR3 has 15 residues. The CDR3 DNA reads as TGCGCCAGCAGCTTGCTTCACAGGGGTGTCGACGAGCAGTACTTC. This codes for CASSLLHRGVDEQYF. Supplemented by reference TRBV5-1 and TRBJ2-7, the full variable domain reads KAGVTQTPRYLIKTRGQQVTLSCSPISGHRSVSWYQQTPGQGLQFLFEYFSETQRNKGNFPGRFSGRQFSNSRSEMNVSTLELGDSALYLCASSLLHRGVDEQYFGPGTRLTVT.